The 8 T cell receptor beta chains listed next were all sequenced from one sample in a study of T cell responses to AZD1222 COVID-19 vaccine. Libraries were prepared by immunoSEQ multiplex PCR; TCRdb keeps only in-frame clonotypes and omits some of them. The sample lists 120,000 or so clones; about 90% were seen once. Source: peripheral blood, taken on day 0 of AZD1222 vaccination. These receptors all stem from an adult in good health.

The chain combines TRBV28 with TRBJ1-1; tentative D call: TRBD1 (5 bases). The germline CDR1 and CDR2 sequences are MDHEN and SYDVKM. Trimming took off 2 bases at V and 0 bases at J, with 10 bases between the two ends. The CDR3 sequence is 15 residues long. The CDR3 spells CASSLRQGLNTEAFF. The CDR3 DNA follows: TGTGCCAGCAGTTTAAGGCAGGGCCTGAACACTGAAGCTTTCTTT.

This clone appeared a single time. V usage is TRBV7-9 and J usage is TRBJ2-5; D tentatively fits TRBD1 or TRBD2 (6 bases each). The V end lost 5 bases, the J end lost 2 bases, and 21 bases lay between the germline ends. The CDR3 is 17 amino acids. The germline gives CDR1 SEHNR, CDR2 FQNEAQ (reference sequence). CDR3 loop: CASSTRGLGVLQETQYF. In nucleotides, the CDR3 is TGTGCCAGCAGCACACGGGGGCTCGGGGTTCTTCAAGAGACCCAGTACTTC.

The V and J genes are TRBV7-2 and TRBJ2-7, with TRBD1 matching over 7 bases. The V gene's germline CDR1 is SGHTA and CDR2 FQGNSA. V lost 1 base to trimming and J lost 3 bases; unmatched junction nucleotides: 6. There are 15 residues in the CDR3. CDR3 amino acids: CASSLVQGDFYEQYF. The CDR3 DNA reads as TGTGCCAGCAGCTTAGTGCAGGGGGATTTCTACGAGCAGTACTTC.

The rearrangement uses TRBV6-5 and TRBJ1-5; TRBD1 matches 10 bases. CDR3 size: 15 residues. The V segment lost 6 bases and the J segment 0 bases; nucleotides outside the gene matches: 2. The V gene's germline CDR1 is MNHEY and CDR2 SVGAGI. CDR3: CASRGTGDSNQPQHF. CDR3 coding DNA: TGTGCCAGCAGGGGGACAGGGGATAGCAATCAGCCCCAGCATTTT.

The chain is built from TRBV9 and TRBJ1-1, with 8 positions matching TRBD1. Trimming removed 0 bases from V and 5 bases from J; junction bases left unmatched: 6. Germline V gives CDR1 SGDLS, CDR2 YYNGEE. This CDR3 has 15 amino acids. The CDR3 nucleotides read TGTGCCAGCAGCGTAGACGCAGGGGGCTTTACTGAAGCTTTCTTT. It specifies CASSVDAGGFTEAFF.

This chain uses TRBV7-8 with TRBJ2-7; 9 bases fit TRBD2. The CDR3 is 13 residues long. Germline V gene data show CDR1 as SGHVS and CDR2 as FQNEAQ. Germline trimming cut 5 bases from V and 7 bases from J; bases unmatched to any gene: 6. This CDR3 reads CASSLGLAGEQYF. As DNA, the CDR3 is TGTGCCAGCAGCCTGGGACTAGCAGGGGAGCAGTACTTC. The full variable domain, rest sourced from reference TRBV7-8 and TRBJ2-7, is GAGVSQSPRYKVAKRGQDVALRCDPISGHVSLFWYQQALGQGPEFLTYFQNEAQLDKSGLPSDRFFAERPEGSVSTLKIQRTQQEDSAVYLCASSLGLAGEQYFGPGTRLTVT.

V and J are TRBV3-1 (or the pseudogene TRBV3-2) and TRBJ2-7; D is possibly TRBD1 or TRBD2 (5 bases each). The germline V gene encodes CDR1 LGHDT and CDR2 YNNKEL (reference sequence). V was pared by 0 bases and J by 6 bases, with 18 bases between. This CDR3 is built from 16 residues. The CDR3 DNA reads as TGTGCCAGCAGCCAAGATCAGGGAGCATCAATTCGCGAGCAGTACTTC. It encodes CASSQDQGASIREQYF.

The chain links TRBV9 to TRBJ2-1; D ambiguous. The CDR3 length is 15 residues. Germline V gives CDR1 SGDLS, CDR2 YYNGEE. V was pared by 0 bases and J by 4 bases, with 11 bases between. This chain's CDR3 is CASSVGLGGYNEQFF. The CDR3 DNA sequence: TGTGCCAGCAGCGTAGGTCTAGGCGGTTACAATGAGCAGTTCTTC.